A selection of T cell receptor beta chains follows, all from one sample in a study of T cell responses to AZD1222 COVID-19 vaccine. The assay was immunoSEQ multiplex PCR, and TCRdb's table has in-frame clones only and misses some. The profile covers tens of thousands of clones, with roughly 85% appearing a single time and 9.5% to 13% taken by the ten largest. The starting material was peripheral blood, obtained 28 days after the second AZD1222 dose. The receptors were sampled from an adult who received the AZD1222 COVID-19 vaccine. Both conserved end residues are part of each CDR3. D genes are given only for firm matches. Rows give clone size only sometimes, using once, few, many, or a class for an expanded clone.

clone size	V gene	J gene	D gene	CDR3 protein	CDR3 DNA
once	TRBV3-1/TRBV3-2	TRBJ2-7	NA	CASSQEPSSTSYEQYF	TGTGCCAGCAGCCAAGAACCCTCATCAACCTCCTACGAGCAGTACTTC
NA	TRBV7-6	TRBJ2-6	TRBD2	CASSRTSGASGANVLTF	TGTGCCAGCAGCCGAACTAGCGGGGCCTCTGGGGCCAACGTCCTGACTTTC
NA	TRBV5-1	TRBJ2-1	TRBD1	CASSFTGGSEQFF	TGCGCCAGCAGCTTCACAGGGGGATCTGAGCAGTTCTTC
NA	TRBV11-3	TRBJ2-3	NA	CASSLQGGRDTQYF	TGTGCCAGCAGCTTACAGGGTGGGCGAGATACGCAGTATTTT
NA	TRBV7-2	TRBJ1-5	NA	CASSLYFGRGRNQPQHF	TGTGCCAGCAGCTTATACTTTGGCCGGGGGCGTAATCAGCCCCAGCATTTT
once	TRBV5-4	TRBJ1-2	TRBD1	CASSQGAANYGYTF	TGTGCCAGCAGCCAGGGGGCAGCTAACTATGGCTACACCTTC
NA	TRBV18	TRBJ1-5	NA	CASSPPWGNQPQHF	TGTGCCAGCTCACCCCCGTGGGGCAATCAGCCCCAGCATTTT
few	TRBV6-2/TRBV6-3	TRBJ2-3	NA	CASSPPGTAFGTDTQYF	TGTGCCAGCAGCCCCCCGGGGACGGCTTTCGGCACAGATACGCAGTATTTT
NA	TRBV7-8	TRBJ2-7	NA	CASSSPIWRGKKDYEQYF	TGTGCCAGCAGCTCCCCGATTTGGAGGGGGAAGAAAGACTACGAGCAGTACTTC
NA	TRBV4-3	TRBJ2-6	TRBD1	CASSLGTGGAGANVLTF	TGCGCCAGCAGCCTCGGGACAGGGGGCGCTGGGGCCAACGTCCTGACTTTC
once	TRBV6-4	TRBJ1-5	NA	CASSVPGTGTQPQHF	TGTGCCAGCAGTGTCCCTGGGACCGGGACTCAGCCCCAGCATTTT
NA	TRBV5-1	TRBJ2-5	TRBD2	CASSLESGGQETQYF	TGCGCCAGCAGCTTAGAATCGGGGGGACAAGAGACCCAGTACTTC
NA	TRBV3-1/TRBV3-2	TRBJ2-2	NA	CASSQVGAGELFF	TGTGCCAGCAGCCAAGTCGGAGCCGGGGAGCTGTTTTTT
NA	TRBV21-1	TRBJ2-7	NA	CASKCRDEQYF	TGTGCCAGCAAGTGTCGGGACGAGCAGTACTTC
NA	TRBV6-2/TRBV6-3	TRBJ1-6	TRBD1	CASSSDRGRRVGSYNSPLHF	TGTGCCAGCAGTTCCGACAGGGGGCGTCGGGTCGGATCCTATAATTCACCCCTCCACTTT